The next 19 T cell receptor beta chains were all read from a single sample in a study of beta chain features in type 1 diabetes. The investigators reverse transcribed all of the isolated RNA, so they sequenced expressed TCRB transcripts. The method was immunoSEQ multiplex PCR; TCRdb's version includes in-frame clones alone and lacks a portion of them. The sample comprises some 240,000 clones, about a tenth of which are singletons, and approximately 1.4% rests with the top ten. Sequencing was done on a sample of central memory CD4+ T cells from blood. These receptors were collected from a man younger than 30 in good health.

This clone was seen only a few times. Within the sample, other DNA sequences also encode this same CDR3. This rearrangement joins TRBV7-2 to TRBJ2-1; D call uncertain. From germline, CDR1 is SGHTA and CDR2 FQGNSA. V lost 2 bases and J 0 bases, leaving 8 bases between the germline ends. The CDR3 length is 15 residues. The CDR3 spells CASSLSGSSYNEQFF. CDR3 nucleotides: TGTGCCAGCAGCTTATCCGGAAGCTCCTACAATGAGCAGTTCTTC.

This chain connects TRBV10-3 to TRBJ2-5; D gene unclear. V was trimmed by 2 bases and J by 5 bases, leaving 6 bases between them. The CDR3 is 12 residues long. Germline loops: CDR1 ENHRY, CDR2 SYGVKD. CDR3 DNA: TGTGCCATCAGTGAGGATTTGGAGACCCAGTACTTC. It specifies CAISEDLETQYF.

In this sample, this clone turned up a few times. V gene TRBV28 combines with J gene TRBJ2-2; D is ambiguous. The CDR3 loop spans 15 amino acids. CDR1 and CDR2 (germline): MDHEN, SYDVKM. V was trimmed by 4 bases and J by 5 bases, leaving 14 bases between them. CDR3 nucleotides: TGTGCCAGCAGTTACCATCTGGGTTGGACCGGGGAGCTGTTTTTT. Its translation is CASSYHLGWTGELFF.

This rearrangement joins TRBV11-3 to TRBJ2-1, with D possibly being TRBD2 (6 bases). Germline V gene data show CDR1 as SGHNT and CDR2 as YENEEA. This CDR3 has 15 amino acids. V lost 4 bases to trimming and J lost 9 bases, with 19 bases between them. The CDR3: CASSWTSGERGEQFF. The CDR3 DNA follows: TGTGCCAGCAGCTGGACCTCGGGGGAGCGCGGTGAGCAGTTCTTC.

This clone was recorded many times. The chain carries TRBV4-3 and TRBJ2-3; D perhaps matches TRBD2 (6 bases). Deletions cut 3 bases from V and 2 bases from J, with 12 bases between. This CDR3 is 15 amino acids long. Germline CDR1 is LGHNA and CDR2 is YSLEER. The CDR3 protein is CASSQKPGDTDTQYF. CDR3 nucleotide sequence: TGCGCCAGCAGCCAGAAACCGGGAGACACAGATACGCAGTATTTT.

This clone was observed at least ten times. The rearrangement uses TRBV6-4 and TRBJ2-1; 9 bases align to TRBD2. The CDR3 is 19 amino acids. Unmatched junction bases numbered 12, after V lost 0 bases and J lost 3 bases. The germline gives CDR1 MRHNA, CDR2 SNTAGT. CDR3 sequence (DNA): TGTGCCAGCAGTGACTCGAAGGTCTCGGCGGGAGGGGACTACAATGAGCAGTTCTTC. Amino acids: CASSDSKVSAGGDYNEQFF.

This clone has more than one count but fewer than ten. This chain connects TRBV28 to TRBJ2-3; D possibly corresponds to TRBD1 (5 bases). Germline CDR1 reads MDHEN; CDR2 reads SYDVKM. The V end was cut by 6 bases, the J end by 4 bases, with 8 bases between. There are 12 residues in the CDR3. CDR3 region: CASRSQADTQYF. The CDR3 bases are TGTGCCAGCAGGTCACAGGCAGATACGCAGTATTTT.

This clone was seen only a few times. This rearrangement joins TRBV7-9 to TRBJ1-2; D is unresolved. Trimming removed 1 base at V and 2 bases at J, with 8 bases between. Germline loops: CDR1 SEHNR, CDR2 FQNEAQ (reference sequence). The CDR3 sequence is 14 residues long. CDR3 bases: TGTGCCAGCAGCTTAGAGGTGGGAAACTATGGCTACACCTTC. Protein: CASSLEVGNYGYTF.

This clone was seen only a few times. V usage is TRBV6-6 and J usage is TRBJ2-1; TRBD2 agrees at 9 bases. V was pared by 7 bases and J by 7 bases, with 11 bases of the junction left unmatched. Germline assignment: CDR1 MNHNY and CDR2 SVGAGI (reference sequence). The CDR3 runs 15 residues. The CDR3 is CASTLLAGRQNEQFF. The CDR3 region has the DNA TGTGCCAGCACCCTACTAGCGGGCCGACAGAATGAGCAGTTCTTC.

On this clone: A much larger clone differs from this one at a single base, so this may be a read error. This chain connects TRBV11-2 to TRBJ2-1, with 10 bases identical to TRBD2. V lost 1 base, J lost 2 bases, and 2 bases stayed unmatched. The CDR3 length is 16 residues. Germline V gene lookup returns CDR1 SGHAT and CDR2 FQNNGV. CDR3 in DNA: TGTGCCAGCAGCTTAGCCCTAGCGGGAGCCTACAATGAGCAGTTCTTC. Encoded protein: CASSLALAGAYNEQFF.

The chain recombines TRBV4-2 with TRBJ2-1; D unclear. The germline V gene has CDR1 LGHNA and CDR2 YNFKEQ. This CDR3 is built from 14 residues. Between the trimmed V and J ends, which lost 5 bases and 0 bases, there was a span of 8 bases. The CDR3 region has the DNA TGTGCCAGCAGCTTAAAGAGCTCCTACAATGAGCAGTTCTTC. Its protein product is CASSLKSSYNEQFF.

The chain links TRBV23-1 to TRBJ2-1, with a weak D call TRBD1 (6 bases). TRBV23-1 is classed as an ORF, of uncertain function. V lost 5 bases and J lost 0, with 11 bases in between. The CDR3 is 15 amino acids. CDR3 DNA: TGCGCCAGCAGTGGGGACACTAGCTCCTACAATGAGCAGTTCTTC. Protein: CASSGDTSSYNEQFF.

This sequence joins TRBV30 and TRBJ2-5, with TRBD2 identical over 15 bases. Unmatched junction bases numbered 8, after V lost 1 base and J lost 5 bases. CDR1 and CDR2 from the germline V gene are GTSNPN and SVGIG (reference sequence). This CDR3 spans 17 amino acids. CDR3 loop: CAWSGGLAGGPRETQYF. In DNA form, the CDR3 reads TGTGCCTGGAGTGGCGGACTAGCGGGAGGGCCGCGGGAGACCCAGTACTTC.

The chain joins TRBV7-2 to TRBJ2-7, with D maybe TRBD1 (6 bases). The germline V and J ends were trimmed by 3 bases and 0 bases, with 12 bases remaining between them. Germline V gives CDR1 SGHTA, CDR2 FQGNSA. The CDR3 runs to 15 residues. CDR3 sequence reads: CASSFDRMISYEQYF. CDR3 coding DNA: TGTGCCAGCAGCTTCGACAGGATGATCTCCTACGAGCAGTACTTC. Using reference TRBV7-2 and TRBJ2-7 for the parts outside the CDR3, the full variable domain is GAGVSQSPSNKVTEKGKDVELRCDPISGHTALYWYRQSLGQGLEFLIYFQGNSAPDKSGLPSDRFSAERTGGSVSTLTIQRTQQEDSAVYLCASSFDRMISYEQYFGPGTRLTVT.

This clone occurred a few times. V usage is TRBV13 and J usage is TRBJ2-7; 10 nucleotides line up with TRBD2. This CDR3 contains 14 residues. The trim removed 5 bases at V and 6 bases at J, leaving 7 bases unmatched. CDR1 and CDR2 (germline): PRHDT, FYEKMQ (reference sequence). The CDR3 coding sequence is TGTGCCAGCAGCCTAGCGGGAGCAGGTGGCGAGCAGTACTTC. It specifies CASSLAGAGGEQYF.

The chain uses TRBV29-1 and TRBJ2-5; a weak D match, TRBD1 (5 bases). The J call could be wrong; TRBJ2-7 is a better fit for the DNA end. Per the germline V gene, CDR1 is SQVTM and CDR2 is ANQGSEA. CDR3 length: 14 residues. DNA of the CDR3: TGCAGCGTCCCCTCGCAGGGCCAGTCCCACGAGCAGTACTTC. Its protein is CSVPSQGQSHEQYF.

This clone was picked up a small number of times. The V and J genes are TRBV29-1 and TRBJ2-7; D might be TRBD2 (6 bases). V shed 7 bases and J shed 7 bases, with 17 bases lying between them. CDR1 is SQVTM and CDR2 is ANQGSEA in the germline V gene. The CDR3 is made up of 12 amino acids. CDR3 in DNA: TGCAGCGGCGTGGTCCTTCGGGGGGAGCAGTACTTC. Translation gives CSGVVLRGEQYF.

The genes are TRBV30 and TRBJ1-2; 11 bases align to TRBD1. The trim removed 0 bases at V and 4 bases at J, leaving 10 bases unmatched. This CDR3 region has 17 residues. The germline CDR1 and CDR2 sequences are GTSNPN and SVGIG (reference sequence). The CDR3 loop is CAWSVLDRGHRVYGYTF. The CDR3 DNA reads TGTGCCTGGAGTGTCCTGGACAGGGGGCATAGGGTCTATGGCTACACCTTC. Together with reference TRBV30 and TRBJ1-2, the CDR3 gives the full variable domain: SQTIHQWPATLVQPVGSPLSLECTVEGTSNPNLYWYRQAAGRGLQLLFYSVGIGQISSEVPQNLSASRPQDRQFILSSKKLLLSDSGFYLCAWSVLDRGHRVYGYTFGSGTRLTVV.

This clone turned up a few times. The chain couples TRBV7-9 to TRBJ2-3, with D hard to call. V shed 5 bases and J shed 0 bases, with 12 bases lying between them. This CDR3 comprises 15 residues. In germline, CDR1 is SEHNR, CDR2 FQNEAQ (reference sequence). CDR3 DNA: TGTGCCAGCAGCCCAGTCCGGGCTAGCACAGATACGCAGTATTTT. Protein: CASSPVRASTDTQYF. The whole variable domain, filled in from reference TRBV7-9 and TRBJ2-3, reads DTGVSQNPRHKITKRGQNVTFRCDPISEHNRLYWYRQTLGQGPEFLTYFQNEAQLEKSRLLSDRFSAERPKGSFSTLEIQRTEQGDSAMYLCASSPVRASTDTQYFGPGTRLTVL.